This T cell receptor beta chain stems from a study of T cell changes during pregnancy in multiple sclerosis (dated by TCRdb to 2018 to 2020). With respect to the entire study: Changes in the T cell repertoire over the course of pregnancy were examined in this study in women with multiple sclerosis.

Library generation was performed with the immunoSEQ multiplex PCR assay. TCRdb holds this immuneACCESS table with in-frame rearrangements only. Some clones are missing; in checked studies, unresolved V genes explain under half, and the rest has no known cause. The sample profile shows about 21,000 clones; approximately 89% of them were found once. Together, the top ten hold nearly 5.5% of the sample. The V and J ends are trimmed by 2 bases and 4 bases, leaving 19 bases between them. The CDR3 measures 16 amino acids from cysteine to phenylalanine. Of all the DNA, just the CDR3 is kept, 48 bases in frame from base 1. CDR1 and CDR2, per the germline V gene, are SGHDT and YYEEEE. Note on this clone: Its antigen target is currently unknown. No base qualities exist here, and no much larger clone lies one base off it.

This TCR was recovered from a female donor in good health, enrolled as a control in a pregnancy study. The sequence is built from TRBV5-6 and TRBJ2-7, and the D gene may be TRBD1, 6 bases matching. The material was CD8+ T cells from peripheral blood mononuclear cells, obtained after pregnancy. The CDR3 is CASSFFHRDLSYEQYF. The sequenced DNA is TGTGCCAGCAGCTTCTTTCACAGGGATTTGTCGTACGAGCAGTACTTC.